This T cell receptor (beta chain) was identified in a study of blood T cell repertoires in COVID-19 (dated by TCRdb to 2019 to 2021). Concerning the study at large: Collaborator samples came from the United States, Italy and Spain and covered acute and convalescent phases of COVID-19. The material from the prospective study consisted of cDNA or gDNA derived from T cells, B-cell-depleted T cells, or PBMCs. Deeply sampled blood TCRbeta repertoires from subjects exposed to, actively infected with, or recovered from COVID-19 were included in the dataset. A freely available public database, intended as a resource for researchers studying the immune response to SARS-CoV-2, is where the repertoires were released. Samples were obtained from the ongoing ImmuneRACE study (first 160 participants) and from about 1,300 subjects provided by 6 global collaborators. The sample metadata nearly always contained a de-identified subject ID, COVID-19 status, age in years and sex. Where HLA class I and class II types were available, the types were taken from metadata supplied by the sample provider, not from assay-based typing.

TCRbeta CDR3 regions were amplified from genomic DNA by means of the immunoSEQ Assay, a bias-controlled multiplex PCR. The paper's data handling went like this. The number of nucleated cells in each sample was estimated from the amplification of reference gene primers within the assay. Sequence reads were collapsed and filtered to measure the absolute abundance of every unique TCRbeta CDR3 rearrangement. For each sample, productive Simpson clonality was calculated as the square root of Simpson's diversity index across productive rearrangements. TCRdb took this table from immuneACCESS and kept in-frame rearrangements with V and J called. Such tables lack part of the clones; where checked against another copy, unresolved V genes explain under half of the gap, and the rest is unexplained. For V, J and clone size, that table is used; D and trimming come from the DNA. The sample table holds some 190,000 clones, of which 84% were seen once. The ten largest clones take up roughly 3.1% of the sample.

In the prospective study, participants were about 18 to 95 years old, resided in approximately 25 geographic areas of the United States, and were enrolled through a virtual design. In the prospective study, participants were assigned to cohorts based on the clinical history participants reported in a screening survey and a study questionnaire. Exposed participants had been in contact, within 2 weeks of entering the study, with a person who had a PCR-confirmed or clinician-diagnosed case of COVID-19. Each participant in the prospective study had whole blood, serum and a nasopharyngeal or oropharyngeal swab collected by mobile phlebotomists. Over a roughly 2-month period, participants in the prospective study had the option of providing additional blood draws and questionnaires. Before DNA extraction, prospective study blood samples were shipped either frozen or at room temperature. As regards this clone: The clone's antigen remains unknown. Base quality data are lacking; no much larger clone is found one base away.

Trimming at the junction amounts to 1 base on V and 0 bases on J, and the germline ends lie 9 bases apart. Looking up the germline V gene (reference sequence) yields CDR1 GTSNPN and CDR2 SVGIG. CDR3 length: 15 amino acids, cysteine to phenylalanine. Only the CDR3 DNA stays, 45 bases, in frame from base 1. Study-wide findings and limitations: The amount of clinical and demographic metadata varied by source and participant and was provided uncurated.

The source material was PBMCs or T cells enriched from blood (not recorded which). The chain is made from TRBV30 and TRBJ1-4, with the D gene too uncertain to name. The source is a woman in her twenties or thirties who had been exposed to COVID-19. The DNA sequence is as follows: TGTGCCTGGAGTGGGACTTCCTCAACTAATGAAAAACTGTTTTTT. The translation is CAWSGTSSTNEKLFF. Where the CDR3 stops, the reference TRBV30 and TRBJ1-4 genes take over; the full variable domain is SQTIHQWPATLVQPVGSPLSLECTVEGTSNPNLYWYRQAAGRGLQLLFYSVGIGQISSEVPQNLSASRPQDRQFILSSKKLLLSDSGFYLCAWSGTSSTNEKLFFGSGTQLSVL.